A single sample is the source of the 7 T cell receptor beta chains below, sequenced in a study of T-cell reconstitution after alpha-beta-depleted transplantation in children. Unique molecular identifiers were built into the TCRbeta library. MiXCR, applied by TCRdb to the PCR reads, yields one record per CDR3 protein. The sample includes a few hundred thousand distinct CDR3 sequences, around 25% seen only once; the top ten take 2.6%. Sequencing used PBMCs, obtained before TCRalphabeta/CD19-depleted stem cell transplant. Receptor source: a girl aged 2 to 10 with Fanconi anemia, due to receive a stem cell transplant.

This clonotype has ten or more counts. The J gene is TRBJ1-2, the V gene TRBV29-1; no clear D gene. The germline gives CDR1 SQVTM, CDR2 ANQGSEA. The CDR3 is 13 amino acids. Trimming took 5 bases from V and 2 from J, leaving 12 bases between them. The CDR3 loop reads CSVKEVANYGYTF. In DNA, the CDR3 is TGCAGCGTTAAGGAGGTTGCGAACTATGGCTACACCTTC.

This clonotype was seen only a few times. The chain is built from TRBV5-1 and TRBJ1-2; 10 positions match TRBD1. After removal of 4 bases from V and 6 bases from J, the junction contained 9 bases not matched to a gene. CDR1 and CDR2 from the germline V gene are SGHRS and YFSETQ. The CDR3 is 15 amino acids. The CDR3 loop is CASSVMGQGSDGYTF. DNA for the CDR3: TGCGCCAGCAGCGTTATGGGACAGGGGAGCGATGGCTACACCTTC.

This clonotype was counted many times. This chain uses TRBV4-2 with TRBJ2-1, with no clear D. CDR3 length: 12 residues. V was trimmed by 5 bases and J by 5 bases, leaving 7 bases between them. Germline V CDR1 and CDR2: LGHNA, YNFKEQ. The CDR3 loop reads CASSYLNNEQFF. The CDR3 nucleotides are TGTGCCAGCAGCTACCTTAACAATGAGCAGTTCTTC.

This clonotype was seen more than once but under ten times. V is TRBV25-1 and J is TRBJ2-7, with D possibly TRBD2 on 5 matching bases. This CDR3 contains 15 residues. CDR1 and CDR2 from the germline V gene are MGHDK and SYGVNS. Trimming removed 1 base from V and 6 bases from J, with 16 bases in between. Here the CDR3 DNA reads TGTGCCAGCAGTGAATGGGTAGCCCCGAGGGTCGAGCAGTACTTC. Amino acid sequence: CASSEWVAPRVEQYF.

There are a few counts of this clonotype. The chain employs TRBV5-6 and TRBJ2-5, with 11 bases that match TRBD2. CDR3 length: 14 residues. Germline CDR1 reads SGHDT; CDR2 reads YYEEEE. V was pared by 5 bases and J by 7 bases, with 7 bases of the junction left unmatched. CDR3 sequence (DNA): TGTGCCAGCAGAAGACTAGCGGGGACTCGGACCCAGTACTTC. Its translation is CASRRLAGTRTQYF.

There are many counts of this clonotype. The genes are TRBV4-2 and TRBJ1-3; D gene uncertain. Trimming stripped 0 bases from V and 0 bases from J, with 12 bases between. The germline V gene encodes CDR1 LGHNA and CDR2 YNFKEQ. This CDR3 region has 17 residues. CDR3 in amino acids: CASSQDSNLSSGNTIYF. The CDR3 DNA sequence: TGTGCCAGCAGCCAAGATTCGAACCTCAGCTCTGGAAACACCATATATTTT.

In its sample, this clonotype was seen many times. The gene calls are TRBV20-1 and TRBJ2-1; TRBD2 might be the D (6 bases). Germline V gene lookup returns CDR1 DFQATT and CDR2 SNEGSKA (reference sequence). CDR3 size: 14 residues. The ends were cut back, 5 bases at V and 0 bases at J, with 11 bases in the middle. The DNA for the CDR3 is TGCAGTGCTGCATCGGGAGCCTCCTACAATGAGCAGTTCTTC. It codes for CSAASGASYNEQFF.